One sample yielded the 18 T cell receptor beta chains listed below, sequenced in a study of STAT3 mutations in large granular lymphocyte leukemia. Notes on the study in general: At least one immunodominant TCR beta clonotype appeared in every T-cell large granular lymphocyte leukemia patient.

Assay used: immunoSEQ multiplex PCR; TCRdb lists only in-frame clones, some missing. The table has tens of thousands of clones, about 95% seen once; the top ten hold under 6.5%. Antigens for these TCRs are unknown. The sequenced material came from peripheral blood mononuclear cells. The receptor set was obtained from a man in his forties with T-cell large granular lymphocyte leukemia. Some clones in this sample may be carry-over from other donors' samples.

J is TRBJ1-3 and V is TRBV30; no firm D call. The CDR3 extends over 13 amino acids. Trimming stripped 5 bases from V and 9 bases from J, with 17 bases between. Looked up from germline, CDR1 is GTSNPN and CDR2 is SVGIG (reference sequence). CDR3 sequence reads: CAWERTAGGTIYF. CDR3 coding DNA: TGTGCCTGGGAACGGACGGCGGGCGGCACCATATATTTT. Filled out from reference TRBV30 and TRBJ1-3, the complete variable domain reads SQTIHQWPATLVQPVGSPLSLECTVEGTSNPNLYWYRQAAGRGLQLLFYSVGIGQISSEVPQNLSASRPQDRQFILSSKKLLLSDSGFYLCAWERTAGGTIYFGEGSWLTVV.

The chain joins TRBV6-5 to TRBJ1-1; no clear D gene. CDR3 size: 15 residues. The germline V and J ends were trimmed by 5 bases and 1 base, with 14 bases remaining between them. Germline CDR1 and CDR2: MNHEY and SVGAGI. The CDR3 DNA follows: TGTGCCAGCAGTCGACGGGGAGGGTGGAACACTGAAGCTTTCTTT. This translates into CASSRRGGWNTEAFF.

V and J are TRBV7-2 and TRBJ1-5, with 8 bases lining up with TRBD1. Germline-derived CDR1 and CDR2 are SGHTA and FQGNSA. Trimming cost V 5 bases and J 7 bases; bases outside gene matches: 4. This CDR3 comprises 13 residues. CDR3 sequence (DNA): TGTGCCAGCAGCCCCCGACAGGGGCAGCCCCAGCATTTT. Amino acids: CASSPRQGQPQHF.

The chain employs TRBV11-2 and TRBJ1-6, with 7 bases that match TRBD1. The CDR3 extends over 15 amino acids. From germline, CDR1 is SGHAT and CDR2 FQNNGV. Trimming removed 4 bases from V and 7 bases from J; junction bases left unmatched: 7. The CDR3 nucleotides read TGTGCCAGCAGCTCGCAAGGGGGCTGGAATTCACCCCTCCACTTT. Translated, it gives CASSSQGGWNSPLHF. Full variable domain (missing parts from reference TRBV11-2 and TRBJ1-6): EAGVAQSPRYKIIEKRQSVAFWCNPISGHATLYWYQQILGQGPKLLIQFQNNGVVDDSQLPKDRFSAERLKGVDSTLKIQPAKLEDSAVYLCASSSQGGWNSPLHFGNGTRLTVT.

This clone has a single count. V gene TRBV7-8 combines with J gene TRBJ1-5; maybe TRBD1 (5 bases). Trimming removed 5 bases at V and 0 bases at J, with 14 bases between. CDR1 SGHVS and CDR2 FQNEAQ come from the germline V gene. CDR3 length equals 16 residues. CDR3 sequence reads: CASSPQDRYSNQPQHF. CDR3 DNA: TGTGCCAGCAGCCCACAAGACAGATATAGCAATCAGCCCCAGCATTTT.

This clone is a singleton in its sample. The chain links TRBV4-3 to TRBJ2-1; 8 bases fit TRBD1. The CDR3 runs 17 residues. Trimming took 0 bases from V and 2 from J; bases not matched to a gene: 6. The germline gives CDR1 LGHNA, CDR2 YSLEER. The CDR3: CASSQDLRTGPYNEQFF. The CDR3 bases are TGCGCCAGCAGCCAAGATTTAAGGACAGGGCCCTACAATGAGCAGTTCTTC.

The chain is built from TRBV30 and TRBJ2-1, with a tentative D call TRBD2 (6 bases). The V gene's germline CDR1 is GTSNPN and CDR2 SVGIG (reference sequence). The CDR3 has 13 residues. V was clipped by 1 base and J by 4 bases, with 8 bases between them. The CDR3 sequence is CAWSAGTYNEQFF. CDR3 in DNA: TGTGCCTGGAGTGCCGGGACTTACAATGAGCAGTTCTTC.

The CDR3 sequence is CSVTGPQANTGELFF. Written as DNA, the CDR3 is TGCAGCGTTACCGGGCCCCAAGCAAACACCGGGGAGCTGTTTTTT. This rearrangement joins TRBV29-1 to TRBJ2-2; D remains ambiguous. Germline lookup yields CDR1 SQVTM and CDR2 ANQGSEA. V lost 5 bases, J lost 2 bases, and 15 bases lay in between. The CDR3 has 15 amino acids.

As DNA, the CDR3 is TGTGCCAGCTCACCGCCGGGCAGGGCCTATGGCTACACCTTC. Translation: CASSPPGRAYGYTF. This rearrangement joins TRBV18 to TRBJ1-2, with a tentative D call TRBD1 (5 bases). V lost 3 bases, J lost 4 bases, and 12 bases lay in between. The CDR3 is 14 amino acids. Germline CDR1 is KGHSH and CDR2 is LQKENI.

The chain employs TRBV5-1 and TRBJ2-3; 9 positions match TRBD2. The CDR3 is made up of 17 amino acids. V shed 3 bases, J shed 1 base, and the junction held 9 bases outside the gene matches. Per germline, CDR1 SGHRS and CDR2 YFSETQ. The CDR3 coding sequence is TGCGCCAGCAGCTGGTTTAGTCTAGCGGGGCGCACAGATACGCAGTATTTT. Translating gives CASSWFSLAGRTDTQYF.

The chain combines TRBV27 with TRBJ1-1; possibly TRBD1 for D (6 bases). The CDR3 length is 16 residues. The germline V gene has CDR1 MNHEY and CDR2 SMNVEV (reference sequence). Trimming removed 1 base at V and 0 bases at J, with 12 bases between. The DNA for the CDR3 is TGTGCCAGCAGTTTATTGGCAGGGGCAATGAACACTGAAGCTTTCTTT. Amino acids: CASSLLAGAMNTEAFF.

The genes are TRBV2 and TRBJ1-5; a weak D match, TRBD1 (5 bases). Germline CDR1 is SNHLY and CDR2 is FYNNEI. This CDR3 spans 13 amino acids. Trimming cost V 1 base and J 7 bases, with 8 bases left between them. In nucleotides, the CDR3 is TGTGCCAGCAGTGAAGGAGGGGACCAGCCCCAGCATTTT. Encoded protein: CASSEGGDQPQHF.

J is TRBJ2-2 and V is TRBV6-6, with no clear D. The V gene lost 2 bases and the J gene lost 6 bases, with 1 base spanning the gap. The germline CDR1 and CDR2 sequences are MNHNY and SVGAGI (reference sequence). The CDR3 extends over 11 amino acids. The CDR3 DNA reads as TGTGCCAGCAGTTACGCCGGGGAGCTGTTTTTT. Its protein product is CASSYAGELFF.

The chain's CDR3 is CASSDRLAGDTQYF. The CDR3 DNA follows: TGTGCCAGCAGCGACCGACTAGCAGGTGATACGCAGTATTTT. This rearrangement joins TRBV7-2 to TRBJ2-3; TRBD2 matches at 7 bases. Germline assignment: CDR1 SGHTA and CDR2 FQGNSA. This CDR3 has 14 amino acids. V lost 5 bases, J lost 6 bases, and 8 bases stayed unmatched.

This chain links TRBV5-1 with TRBJ1-1; perhaps TRBD1 as D (5 bases). CDR3 length equals 12 residues. Trimming pared 3 bases from V and 8 bases from J, leaving 11 bases between. Germline CDR1 reads SGHRS; CDR2 reads YFSETQ. The DNA of the CDR3 is TGCGCCAGCAGCTCGGGGCTCCGAGAAGCTTTCTTT. Its protein is CASSSGLREAFF.

V and J are TRBV10-3 and TRBJ1-2, with no clear D. With 7 bases removed from V and 2 bases from J, the gap between germline ends came to 11 bases. The CDR3 covers 13 residues. The germline gives CDR1 ENHRY, CDR2 SYGVKD. This CDR3 reads CAITRTENYGYTF. The CDR3 region has the DNA TGTGCCATCACCAGGACGGAGAACTATGGCTACACCTTC.

V and J are TRBV4-1 and TRBJ2-7; TRBD1 agrees at 11 bases. Trimming took 4 bases from V and 6 from J; bases not matched to a gene: 5. The CDR3 is 14 amino acids. The germline gives CDR1 MGHRA, CDR2 YSYEKL. This chain's CDR3 is CASSRPGQGAEQYF. In nucleotides, the CDR3 is TGCGCCAGCAGCCGCCCAGGACAGGGGGCCGAGCAGTACTTC.

This chain links TRBV5-1 with TRBJ1-3; the match to TRBD1 covers 11 bases. V lost 4 bases to trimming and J lost 8 bases; unmatched junction nucleotides: 5. Germline V lookup: CDR1 SGHRS, CDR2 YFSETQ. There are 14 residues in the CDR3. CDR3 sequence: CASSLSGQGDTIYF. CDR3 DNA: TGCGCCAGCAGCCTATCGGGACAGGGGGACACCATATATTTT.